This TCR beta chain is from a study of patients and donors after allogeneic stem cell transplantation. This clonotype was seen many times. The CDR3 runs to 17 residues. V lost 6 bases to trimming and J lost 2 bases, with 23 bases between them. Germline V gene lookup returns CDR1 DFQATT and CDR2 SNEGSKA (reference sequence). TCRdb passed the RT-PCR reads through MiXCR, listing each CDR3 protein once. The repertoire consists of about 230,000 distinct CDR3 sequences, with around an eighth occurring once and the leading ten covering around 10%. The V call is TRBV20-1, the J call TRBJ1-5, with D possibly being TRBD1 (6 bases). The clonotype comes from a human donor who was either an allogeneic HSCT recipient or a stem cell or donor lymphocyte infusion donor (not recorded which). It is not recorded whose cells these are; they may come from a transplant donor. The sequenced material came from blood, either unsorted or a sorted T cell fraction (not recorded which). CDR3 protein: CSARRGGDLSGNQPQHF. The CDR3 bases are TGCAGTGCCCGGAGGGGGGGCGACCTATCGGGCAATCAGCCCCAGCATTTT.